Listed below are T cell receptor beta chains from one sample, sequenced in a study of blood T cells in healthy people across ages. A single record per CDR3 protein comes from TCRdb applying MiXCR to the 5' RACE reads. This table has around 1.1 million distinct CDR3 sequences, around two fifths appearing once. What was sequenced was blood. The receptors derive from a man aged 18 to 29 in good health. CDR3s include the opening cysteine and the closing phenylalanine or tryptophan. A D gene is named only where the DNA matches it firmly. Some rows mark clone size as missing; the rest say once, few, many or name a class of expanded clone.

d_gene,abundance,j_gene,v_gene,CDR3aa,CDR3nt
TRBD2,.,TRBJ2-3,TRBV27,CASTGLAPTDTQYF,TGTGCCAGCACGGGACTAGCGCCCACGGATACGCAGTATTTT
.,once,TRBJ1-6,TRBV6-5,CASSYSTGSNSPLHF,TGTGCCAGCAGTTACTCCACAGGGTCTAATTCACCCCTCCACTTT
.,few,TRBJ1-2,TRBV4-3,CASSQKQGSGYTF,TGCGCCAGCAGCCAGAAACAAGGTTCTGGCTACACCTTC
.,.,TRBJ1-1,TRBV9,CASSVGGKSEAFF,TGTGCCAGCAGCGTAGGAGGGAAGAGTGAAGCTTTCTTT
TRBD2,.,TRBJ2-3,TRBV5-1,CASSLSGVSRDTQYF,TGCGCCAGCAGCCTCAGCGGGGTCTCCAGAGATACGCAGTATTTT
.,.,TRBJ2-1,TRBV28,CASNGSPYNEQFF,TGTGCCAGCAACGGCAGCCCCTACAATGAGCAGTTCTTC
TRBD2,few,TRBJ2-7,TRBV24-1,CATSDPSGTYNEQYF,TGTGCCACCAGTGATCCTAGCGGAACCTACAATGAGCAGTACTTC
TRBD2,.,TRBJ2-7,TRBV6-2/TRBV6-3,CASSGSGTSGIDEQYF,TGTGCCAGCAGTGGGTCCGGGACTAGCGGTATCGATGAGCAGTACTTC
.,.,TRBJ1-6,TRBV6-6,CASSYSDGETYNSPLHF,TGTGCCAGCAGTTACTCGGACGGGGAAACCTATAATTCACCCCTCCACTTT
.,.,TRBJ1-4,TRBV20-1,CSASREGGEKLFF,TGCAGTGCTAGTAGAGAGGGGGGAGAAAAACTGTTTTTT
.,few,TRBJ2-5,TRBV24-1,CATSVGETQYF,TGTGCCACCAGTGTAGGAGAGACCCAGTACTTC
.,.,TRBJ1-2,TRBV9,CAGSARADGYTF,TGTGCCGGCAGCGCCAGGGCGGATGGCTACACCTTC
.,few,TRBJ1-2,TRBV6-6,CASSYAPLTNYGYTF,TGTGCCAGCAGTTATGCTCCTCTTACTAACTATGGCTACACCTTC
TRBD2,.,TRBJ2-1,TRBV25-1,CASSGRLAGETQFF,TGTGCCAGCAGTGGCCGACTAGCCGGAGAGACCCAGTTCTTC
.,.,TRBJ2-7,TRBV20-1,CSATAGRSEQYF,TGCAGTGCTACGGCAGGGCGAAGCGAGCAGTACTTC
TRBD1,once,TRBJ2-7,TRBV20-1,CSAMGQGGDEQYF,TGCAGTGCTATGGGACAGGGCGGGGACGAGCAGTACTTC
TRBD1,few,TRBJ2-7,TRBV27,CASSLSTPGGAEQYF,TGTGCCAGCAGTTTATCGACCCCAGGGGGCGCCGAGCAGTACTTC
.,.,TRBJ1-2,TRBV30,CAWSAGAGYGYTF,TGTGCCTGGAGTGCCGGCGCCGGCTATGGCTACACCTTC
.,.,TRBJ2-6,TRBV7-3,CANSFLNRGANVLTF,TGTGCCAACAGCTTTCTCAACCGTGGGGCCAACGTCCTGACTTTC
.,.,TRBJ2-2,TRBV7-2,CASSLSGRVYGGELFF,TGTGCCAGCAGCTTATCGGGACGGGTGTATGGCGGGGAGCTGTTTTTT
.,many,TRBJ2-1,TRBV13,CASSLEGLYNEQFF,TGTGCCAGCAGCTTGGAGGGGCTTTACAATGAGCAGTTCTTC
.,many,TRBJ1-5,TRBV4-3,CASSQGQDDQPQHF,TGCGCCAGCAGCCAAGGTCAGGATGATCAGCCCCAGCATTTT
.,once,TRBJ2-1,TRBV7-9,CASSLVGIFYNEQFF,TGTGCCAGCAGCTTAGTGGGGATCTTTTACAATGAGCAGTTCTTC
.,few,TRBJ2-1,TRBV7-2,CASRMIGQSNEQFF,TGTGCCAGCAGAATGATCGGACAAAGCAATGAGCAGTTCTTC
.,.,TRBJ2-4,TRBV12-3/TRBV12-4,CASSVGGTNIQYF,TGTGCCAGCAGTGTAGGTGGGACGAACATTCAGTACTTC
TRBD2,.,TRBJ2-1,TRBV20-1,CSALTSSGDNEQFF,TGCAGTGCTCTGACTTCTAGCGGGGACAATGAGCAGTTCTTC
TRBD1,few,TRBJ2-3,TRBV11-2,CASGWDRSTDTQYF,TGTGCCAGCGGCTGGGACAGATCCACAGATACGCAGTATTTT
.,many,TRBJ2-5,TRBV7-8,CASSLVVRISQETQYF,TGTGCCAGCAGCTTAGTGGTTAGAATTAGTCAAGAGACCCAGTACTTC
.,.,TRBJ1-5,TRBV28,CASGGQANQPQHF,TGTGCCAGCGGGGGGCAGGCTAATCAGCCCCAGCATTTT
TRBD1,.,TRBJ1-2,TRBV6-2/TRBV6-3,CAGSYPTGGNYGYTF,TGTGCCGGCAGTTACCCGACAGGGGGAAATTATGGCTACACCTTC
.,.,TRBJ1-1,TRBV9,CASSVEEENTEAFF,TGTGCCAGCAGCGTAGAGGAGGAGAACACTGAAGCTTTCTTT
.,.,TRBJ2-3,TRBV25-1,CASSAPRAQGDTQYF,TGTGCCAGCAGTGCACCCCGGGCCCAAGGGGATACGCAGTATTTT
TRBD1,.,TRBJ2-3,TRBV24-1,CATRGNRGDSTDTQYF,TGTGCCACCCGCGGAAACAGGGGGGATAGCACAGATACGCAGTATTTT
.,.,TRBJ2-3,TRBV9,CASSVGGDSTDTQYF,TGTGCCAGCAGCGTAGGTGGGGACAGCACAGATACGCAGTATTTT
.,few,TRBJ2-7,TRBV20-1,CSARDRAGLPYEQYF,TGCAGTGCTAGAGATAGAGCGGGTTTACCGTACGAGCAGTACTTC
.,.,TRBJ2-7,TRBV4-1,CASGPRHGGTYEQYF,TGCGCCAGCGGCCCCCGCCACGGGGGAACCTACGAGCAGTACTTC
TRBD2,.,TRBJ2-7,TRBV6-5,CASSYSVRTSGFYEQYF,TGTGCCAGCAGTTACTCGGTCCGGACTAGCGGGTTCTACGAGCAGTACTTC
.,.,TRBJ1-5,TRBV24-1,CATSDRDRGEAGNQPQHF,TGCGCCACCAGTGATCGAGATCGGGGAGAGGCCGGCAATCAGCCCCAGCATTTT
.,few,TRBJ2-7,TRBV5-1,CASSFYRRSSYEQYF,TGCGCCAGCAGCTTTTACAGGAGGAGCTCCTACGAGCAGTACTTC
.,.,TRBJ2-3,TRBV14,CASSNRRGDSWHADTQYF,TGTGCCAGCAGCAACAGACGGGGAGACTCGTGGCACGCAGATACGCAGTATTTT
TRBD1,.,TRBJ1-2,TRBV7-9,CASSPSLGQGPLDGYTF,TGTGCCAGCAGCCCATCCCTGGGACAGGGGCCTCTAGACGGCTACACCTTC
TRBD1,.,TRBJ2-1,TRBV6-5,CASSYTGGRLYNEQFF,TGTGCCAGCAGCTACACAGGGGGAAGGCTTTACAATGAGCAGTTCTTC